Shown below are 9 T cell receptor beta chains from a single sample sequenced in a study of blood T cell repertoires in COVID-19. TCRdb's table, derived via immunoSEQ multiplex PCR, lists solely in-frame clones and lacks some. There are 200,000 to 250,000 clones in the sample; roughly four fifths occur only once, and approximately 2.9% lies in the top ten. Sequenced input: peripheral blood. The source of these receptors is a woman aged 25-40 years who had recovered from COVID-19.

The V gene is TRBV28, the J gene TRBJ2-7; a weak D match, TRBD1 (6 bases). Trimming pared 5 bases from V and 0 bases from J, leaving 11 bases between. Germline V gene lookup returns CDR1 MDHEN and CDR2 SYDVKM. The CDR3 contains 14 residues. CDR3 nucleotide sequence: TGTGCCAGCAGTGGACAGCCCAGCTCCTACGAGCAGTACTTC. Encoded protein: CASSGQPSSYEQYF.

The chain combines TRBV10-1 with TRBJ2-3; 13 positions agree with TRBD2. The CDR3 spans 23 residues. CDR1 is WNHNN and CDR2 is SYGVQD in the germline V gene (reference sequence). The trim removed 0 bases at V and 1 base at J, leaving 19 bases unmatched. The chain's CDR3 is CASSESGGFGLAGVKGGTDTQYF. The CDR3 DNA follows: TGCGCCAGCAGTGAGTCCGGGGGATTCGGACTAGCGGGAGTGAAAGGGGGCACAGATACGCAGTATTTT.

The chain uses TRBV7-9 and TRBJ1-4, with 9 bases lining up with TRBD1. V lost 2 bases and J lost 13; bases outside the gene matches: 14. From germline, CDR1 is SEHNR and CDR2 FQNEAQ (reference sequence). This CDR3 is 16 amino acids long. CDR3 residues: CASSLLGTGLLGRLFF. CDR3 bases: TGTGCCAGCAGCTTATTGGGGACAGGGTTATTGGGAAGACTGTTTTTT.

The CDR3 region has the DNA TGCAGCGTTGCGGGACAGGGGAACACTGAAGCTTTCTTT. Amino acids: CSVAGQGNTEAFF. The V call is TRBV29-1, the J call TRBJ1-1; 9 positions match TRBD1. CDR3 length equals 13 residues. Germline V lookup: CDR1 SQVTM, CDR2 ANQGSEA. V shed 4 bases, J shed 1 base, and the junction held 1 base outside the gene matches.

The J gene is TRBJ2-3, the V gene TRBV28; TRBD2 matches 10 bases. This CDR3 has 16 residues. Germline V lookup: CDR1 MDHEN, CDR2 SYDVKM. The V and J ends lost 2 bases and 3 bases, in that order; junction bases with no gene match: 5. CDR3 residues: CASSLLAGVGTDTQYF. The CDR3, as DNA: TGTGCCAGCAGTTTACTAGCGGGAGTGGGAACAGATACGCAGTATTTT.

The rearrangement uses TRBV5-1 and TRBJ2-1, with 9 bases lining up with TRBD2. Germline loops: CDR1 SGHRS, CDR2 YFSETQ. This CDR3 comprises 20 residues. Unmatched junction bases numbered 17, after V lost 3 bases and J lost 1 base. The CDR3 nucleotides read TGCGCCAGCAGCTCCCTCGCAAGCGGGAGGCCAACTGAATCCTACAATGAGCAGTTCTTC. This translates into CASSSLASGRPTESYNEQFF.

The CDR3 protein is CASSRIGQGGTGELFF. CDR3 sequence (DNA): TGTGCCAGCAGTCGAATCGGACAGGGGGGGACCGGGGAGCTGTTTTTT. The chain is built from TRBV6-4 and TRBJ2-2; 10 nucleotides line up with TRBD1. The germline gives CDR1 MRHNA, CDR2 SNTAGT. The CDR3 is 16 amino acids. V shed 5 bases and J 5 bases; nucleotides not matched to a gene: 8.

This sequence joins TRBV28 and TRBJ1-3; 7 nucleotides match TRBD1. The CDR3 is made up of 16 amino acids. The V and J ends lost 8 bases and 0 bases, in that order; junction bases with no gene match: 10. The germline V gene encodes CDR1 MDHEN and CDR2 SYDVKM. For the CDR3, the DNA is TGTGCCAGCCAAATGTACAGGGGTTTCTCTGGAAACACCATATATTTT. Translated: CASQMYRGFSGNTIYF.

The V gene is TRBV21-1, the J gene TRBJ2-5; the D call TRBD1 from the table was never checked on the DNA. TRBV21-1 is a documented pseudogene. The CDR3 extends over 14 amino acids. Written as DNA, the CDR3 is TGTGCCAGCAGCAAAAGTAGGGGCCAAGAGACCCAGTACTTC. This sequence encodes CASSKSRGQETQYF.